This T cell receptor (beta chain) is drawn from a study of T cell repertoires in cytomegalovirus infection. CDR1 is WSHSY and CDR2 is SAAADI in the germline V gene. After removal of 6 bases from V and 10 bases from J, the junction contained 11 bases not matched to a gene. The CDR3 contains 13 residues. TCRdb used MiXCR to reprocess the reads, holding one entry per CDR3 protein. The table lists approximately 390,000 distinct CDR3 sequences, about 35% of them singletons. This clonotype has just a few counts. Its antigen is undetermined. The chain is built from TRBV10-2 and TRBJ1-1, with TRBD1 identical over 7 bases. This receptor was taken from a human donor in good health (CMV status not recorded). Some clones in this sample may be carry-over from other donors' samples. Sequencing was performed on cultured PBMCs, taken from culture after CMV antigen stimulation. Here the CDR3 reads CASRGDSPGGAFF. CDR3 DNA: TGCGCCAGCAGGGGGGACAGTCCGGGAGGAGCTTTCTTT.